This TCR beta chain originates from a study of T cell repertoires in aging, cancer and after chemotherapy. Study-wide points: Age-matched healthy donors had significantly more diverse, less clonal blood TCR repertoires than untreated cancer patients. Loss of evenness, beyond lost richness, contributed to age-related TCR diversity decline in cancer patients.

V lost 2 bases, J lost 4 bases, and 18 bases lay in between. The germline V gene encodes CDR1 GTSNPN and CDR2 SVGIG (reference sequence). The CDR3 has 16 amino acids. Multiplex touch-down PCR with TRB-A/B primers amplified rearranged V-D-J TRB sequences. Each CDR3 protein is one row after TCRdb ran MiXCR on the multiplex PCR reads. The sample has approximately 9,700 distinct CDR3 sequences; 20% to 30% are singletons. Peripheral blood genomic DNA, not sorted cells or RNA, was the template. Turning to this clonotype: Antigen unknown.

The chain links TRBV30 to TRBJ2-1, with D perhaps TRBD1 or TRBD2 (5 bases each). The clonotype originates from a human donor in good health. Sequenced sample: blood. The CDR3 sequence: CAWSQMGEKVYNEQFF. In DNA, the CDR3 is TGTGCCTGGAGTCAGATGGGGGAGAAGGTTTACAATGAGCAGTTCTTC.